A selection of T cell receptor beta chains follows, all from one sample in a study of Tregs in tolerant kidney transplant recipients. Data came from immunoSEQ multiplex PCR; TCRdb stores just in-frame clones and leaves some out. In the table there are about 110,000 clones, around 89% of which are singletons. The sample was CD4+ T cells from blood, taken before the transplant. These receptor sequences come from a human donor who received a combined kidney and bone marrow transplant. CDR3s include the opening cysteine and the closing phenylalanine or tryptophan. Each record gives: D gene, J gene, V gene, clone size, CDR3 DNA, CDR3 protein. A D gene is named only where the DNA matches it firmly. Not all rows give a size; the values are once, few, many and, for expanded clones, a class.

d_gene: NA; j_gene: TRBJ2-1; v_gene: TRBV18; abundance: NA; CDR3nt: TGTGCCAGCTCACCTGGCCGCGGGAATGAGCAGTTCTTC; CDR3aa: CASSPGRGNEQFF
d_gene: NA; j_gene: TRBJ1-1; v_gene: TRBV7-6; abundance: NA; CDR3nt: TGTGCCAGCAGCTTAGCGGAAAGGGGGACCACTGAAGCTTTCTTT; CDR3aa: CASSLAERGTTEAFF
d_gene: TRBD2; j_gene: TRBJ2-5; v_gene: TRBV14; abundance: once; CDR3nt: TGTGCCAGCAGCCACCTTAGCGGGGGCGGGCAAGAGACCCAGTACTTC; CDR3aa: CASSHLSGGGQETQYF
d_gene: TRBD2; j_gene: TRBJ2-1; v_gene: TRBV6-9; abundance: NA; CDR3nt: TGTGCCAGCAGTTATTGCTCTGGGCTAGCGGCCAATGAGCAGTTCTTC; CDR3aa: CASSYCSGLAANEQFF
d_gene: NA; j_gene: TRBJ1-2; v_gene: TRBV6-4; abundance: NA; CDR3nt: TGTGCCAGCAGTAGATCGGGGGATGGGTCCTATGGCTACACCTTC; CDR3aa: CASSRSGDGSYGYTF
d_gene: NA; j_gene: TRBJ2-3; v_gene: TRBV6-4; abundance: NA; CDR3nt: TGTGCCAGCAGTGGTGGCAGCACAGATACGCAGTATTTT; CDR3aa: CASSGGSTDTQYF
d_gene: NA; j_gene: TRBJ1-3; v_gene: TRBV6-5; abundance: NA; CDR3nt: TGTGCCAGCAGTTACTCGTGGCAGGGGTTTGGAAACACCATATATTTT; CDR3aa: CASSYSWQGFGNTIYF
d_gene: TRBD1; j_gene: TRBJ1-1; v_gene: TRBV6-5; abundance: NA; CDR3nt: TGTGCCAGCACCGCAGGGGGGCCGAACACTGAAGCTTTCTTT; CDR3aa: CASTAGGPNTEAFF
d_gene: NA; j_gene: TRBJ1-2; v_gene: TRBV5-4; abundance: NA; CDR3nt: TGTGCCAGCAGCTTGGATGGGGAGCGTGGCTACACCTTC; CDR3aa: CASSLDGERGYTF
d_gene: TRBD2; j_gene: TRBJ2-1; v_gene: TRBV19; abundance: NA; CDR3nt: TGTGCCAGTAGTGGGGGCCCGGCGGGAGGGCCGGGGGATGAGCAGTTCTTC; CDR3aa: CASSGGPAGGPGDEQFF
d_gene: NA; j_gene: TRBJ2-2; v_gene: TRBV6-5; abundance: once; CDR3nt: TGTGCCAGCAGCCTCTCAGGGTCCGGGGAGCTGTTTTTT; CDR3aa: CASSLSGSGELFF
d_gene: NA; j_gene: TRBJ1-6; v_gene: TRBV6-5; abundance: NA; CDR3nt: TGTGCCACCACCCCTGTAGGAGGCAATTCACCCCTCCACTTT; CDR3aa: CATTPVGGNSPLHF
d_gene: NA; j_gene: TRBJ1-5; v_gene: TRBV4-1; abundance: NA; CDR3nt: TGCGCCAGCAGCCAAGATCTTCGAGATCAGCCCCAGCATTTT; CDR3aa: CASSQDLRDQPQHF
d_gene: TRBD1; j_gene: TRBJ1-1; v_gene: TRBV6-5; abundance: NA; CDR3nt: TGTGCCAGCAGCGCCAGGGGGCCTACTGAAGCTTTCTTT; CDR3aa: CASSARGPTEAFF
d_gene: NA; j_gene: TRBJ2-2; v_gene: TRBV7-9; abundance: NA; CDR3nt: TGTGCCAGCAGCTTTCTCTTCTCCGGGAACAAGCATTCCGGGGAGCTGTTTTTT; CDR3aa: CASSFLFSGNKHSGELFF
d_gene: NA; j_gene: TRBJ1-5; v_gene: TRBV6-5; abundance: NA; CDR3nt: TGTGCCAGCAGCCTGATGGTGTGGGCGCAGCCCCAGCATTTT; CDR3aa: CASSLMVWAQPQHF
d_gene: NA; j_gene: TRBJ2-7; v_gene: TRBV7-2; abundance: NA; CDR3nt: TGTGCCAGCAGCCCTCAGATCTACGAGCAGTACTTC; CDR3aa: CASSPQIYEQYF
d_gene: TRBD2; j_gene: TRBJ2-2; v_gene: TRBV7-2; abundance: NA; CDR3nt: TGTGCCAGCAGCTTAGCCAGCGGGGCCGCCGGGGAGCTGTTTTTT; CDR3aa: CASSLASGAAGELFF
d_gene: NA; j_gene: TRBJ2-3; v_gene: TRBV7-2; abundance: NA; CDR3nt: TGTGCCAGCAAACAGAGCACAGATACGCAGTATTTT; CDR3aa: CASKQSTDTQYF
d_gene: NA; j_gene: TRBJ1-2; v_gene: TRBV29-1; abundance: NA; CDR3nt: TGCAGCGTTGAAGGAGAAGCCCGGGGGTATGGCTACACCTTC; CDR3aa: CSVEGEARGYGYTF
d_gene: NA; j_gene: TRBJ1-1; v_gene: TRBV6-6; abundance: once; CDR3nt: TGTGCCAGCACCCTCGAGGAGAGCACTGAAGCTTTCTTT; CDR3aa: CASTLEESTEAFF
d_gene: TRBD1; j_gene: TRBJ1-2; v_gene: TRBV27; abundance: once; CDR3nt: TGTGCCAGCAGTCCCGGGACAGACTATGGCTACACCTTC; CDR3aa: CASSPGTDYGYTF
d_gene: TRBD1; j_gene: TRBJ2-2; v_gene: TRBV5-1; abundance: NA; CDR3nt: TGCGCCAGCAGCTTCGGGGACAGGGACACCGGGGAGCTGTTTTTT; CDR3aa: CASSFGDRDTGELFF
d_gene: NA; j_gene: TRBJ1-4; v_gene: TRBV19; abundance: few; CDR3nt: TGTGCCAGCGGAGCTGGACAGATTAATGAAAAACTGTTTTTT; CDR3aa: CASGAGQINEKLFF
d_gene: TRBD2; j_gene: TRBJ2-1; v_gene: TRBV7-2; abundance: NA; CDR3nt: TGTGCCAGCAGCCGTCTAGGGACTAACAATGAGCAGTTCTTC; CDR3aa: CASSRLGTNNEQFF
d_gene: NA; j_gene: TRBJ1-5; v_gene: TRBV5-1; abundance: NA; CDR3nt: TGCGCCAGCAGCTTGGCCCCGGCAGGGGTTAGCAATCAGCCCCAGCATTTT; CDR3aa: CASSLAPAGVSNQPQHF
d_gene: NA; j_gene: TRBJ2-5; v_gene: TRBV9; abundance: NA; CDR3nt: TGTGCCAGCAGCGTAGCAGGTACGGAGACCCAGTACTTC; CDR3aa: CASSVAGTETQYF
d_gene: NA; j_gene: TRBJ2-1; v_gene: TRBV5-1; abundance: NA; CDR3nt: TGCGCCAGCAGCTCGACCGACGGGTACAATGAGCAGTTCTTC; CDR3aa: CASSSTDGYNEQFF
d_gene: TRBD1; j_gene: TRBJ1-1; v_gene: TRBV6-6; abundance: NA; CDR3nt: TGTGCCAGCAGTTATCAGGGGGGAGAGGCCACTGAAGCTTTCTTT; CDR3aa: CASSYQGGEATEAFF
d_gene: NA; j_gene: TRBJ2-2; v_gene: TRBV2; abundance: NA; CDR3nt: TGTGCCAGCAGTGAAGATTACGGTACCGGGGAGCTGTTTTTT; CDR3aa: CASSEDYGTGELFF
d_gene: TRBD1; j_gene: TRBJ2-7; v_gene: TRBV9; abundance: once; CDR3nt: TGTGCCAGCAGCACAGGGGGGTCCAACTACGAGCAGTACTTC; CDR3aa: CASSTGGSNYEQYF
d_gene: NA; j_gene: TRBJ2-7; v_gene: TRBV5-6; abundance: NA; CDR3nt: TGTGCCAGCAGCTACAACTACTACGAGCAGTACTTC; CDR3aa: CASSYNYYEQYF
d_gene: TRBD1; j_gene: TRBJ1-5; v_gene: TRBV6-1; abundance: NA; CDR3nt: TGTGCCAGCAGTGTTGAGGGGGCGAGCAATCAGCCCCAGCATTTT; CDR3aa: CASSVEGASNQPQHF
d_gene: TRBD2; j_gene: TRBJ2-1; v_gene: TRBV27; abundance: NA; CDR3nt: TGTGCCAGCAGTTGGCGGGGGAGCTCCTACAATGAGCAGTTCTTC; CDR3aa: CASSWRGSSYNEQFF
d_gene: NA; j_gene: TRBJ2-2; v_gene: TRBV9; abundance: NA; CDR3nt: TGTGCCAGCAGCGTGGACCAAACCCCCAGGGTGAGCACCGGGGAGCTGTTTTTT; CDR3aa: CASSVDQTPRVSTGELFF
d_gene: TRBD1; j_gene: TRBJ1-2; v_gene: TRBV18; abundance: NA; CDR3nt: TGTGCCAGCTCACCGGTTGACGGACAGGGGGTCCGGGGCTACACCTTC; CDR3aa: CASSPVDGQGVRGYTF
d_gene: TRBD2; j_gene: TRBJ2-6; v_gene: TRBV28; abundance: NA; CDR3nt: TGTGCCAGCTGGGGGGGAGCTGGGGCCAACGTCCTGACTTTC; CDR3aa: CASWGGAGANVLTF
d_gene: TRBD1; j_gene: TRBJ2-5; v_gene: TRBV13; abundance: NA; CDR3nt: TGTGCCAGCAGCTCCAATGGGTACAGGGGGCGCCCGGAGACCCAGTACTTC; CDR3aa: CASSSNGYRGRPETQYF
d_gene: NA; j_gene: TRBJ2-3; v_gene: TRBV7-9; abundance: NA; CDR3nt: TGTGCCAGCAGCTCACGGGGGAACACAGATACGCAGTATTTT; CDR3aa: CASSSRGNTDTQYF
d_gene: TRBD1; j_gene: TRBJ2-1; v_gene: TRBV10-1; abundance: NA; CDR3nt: TGCGCCAGCAGGCCCGGGACAGGGAATTTGGGGCCGGAGGAGCAGTTCTTC; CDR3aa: CASRPGTGNLGPEEQFF